The 6 T cell receptor beta chains below all came from one sample that was sequenced in a study of OX40 agonist ivuxolimab in advanced cancers. Produced via immunoSEQ multiplex PCR; TCRdb's table is partial and in-frame only. There are about 55,000 clones in the sample; nearly 80% occur only once, and 4% to 4.5% lies in the top ten. Sequences were derived from CD4+ or CD8+ T cells sorted from blood, sampled in a trial of the OX40 agonist ivuxolimab. The source of these receptors is an adult with an advanced solid tumor such as melanoma, head and neck, liver or kidney cancer.

The chain uses TRBV27 and TRBJ1-3, with D perhaps TRBD1 (6 bases). CDR1 and CDR2 from the germline V gene are MNHEY and SMNVEV (reference sequence). The CDR3 contains 18 residues. V was pared by 0 bases and J by 5 bases, with 20 bases between. CDR3 protein: CASSLSGDSRGARNTIYF. The DNA of the CDR3 is TGTGCCAGCAGTTTATCGGGGGATTCTCGGGGGGCAAGAAACACCATATATTTT.

This chain joins TRBV7-2 and TRBJ1-3; perhaps TRBD1 as D (6 bases). V was clipped by 5 bases and J by 2 bases, with 10 bases between them. From germline, CDR1 is SGHTA and CDR2 FQGNSA. The CDR3 consists of 14 residues. CDR3 in amino acids: CASSQGLTGNTIYF. The CDR3 region has the DNA TGTGCCAGCAGCCAGGGGCTCACTGGAAACACCATATATTTT.

CDR3 in amino acids: CASALLAGAGNIQYF. CDR3 bases: TGCGCCAGCGCATTACTAGCGGGAGCAGGGAACATTCAGTACTTC. The chain links TRBV5-1 to TRBJ2-4; TRBD2 agrees at 11 bases. V was clipped by 7 bases and J by 7 bases; unmatched bases: 10. The CDR3 spans 15 residues. Germline lookup yields CDR1 SGHRS and CDR2 YFSETQ.

The rearrangement joins TRBV29-1 to TRBJ1-2; D ambiguous. Germline CDR1 is SQVTM and CDR2 is ANQGSEA. V was cut by 6 bases and J by 2 bases, with 10 bases left in between. This CDR3 region has 12 residues. CDR3 sequence reads: CSVRTENYGYTF. CDR3 DNA: TGCAGCGTCCGGACCGAGAACTATGGCTACACCTTC.

The sample holds one count of this clone. The chain uses TRBV7-2 and TRBJ1-2; weak D call: TRBD1 (5 bases). The germline V gene encodes CDR1 SGHTA and CDR2 FQGNSA. The CDR3 runs to 12 residues. Trimming left V 4 bases short and J 8 bases short, with 11 bases between. The CDR3 nucleotides read TGTGCCAGCAGCTCCCTCAGGGAAGGCTACACCTTC. Amino acid sequence: CASSSLREGYTF.

This clone was detected a few times. The rearrangement joins TRBV5-1 to TRBJ2-1; 7 bases agree with TRBD1. Losses at the gene ends were 2 bases for V and 7 bases for J; bases not matched to a gene: 12. The CDR3 has 16 residues. CDR1 SGHRS and CDR2 YFSETQ come from the germline V gene. CDR3 sequence reads: CASSFDNRGIRNEQFF. DNA of the CDR3: TGCGCCAGCAGCTTTGACAACAGGGGCATAAGAAATGAGCAGTTCTTC.